This T cell receptor (beta chain) came from a study of blood T cell repertoires in COVID-19. About the study: T cells, B-cell-depleted T cells, or PBMCs supplied cDNA or gDNA.

The assay was immunoSEQ multiplex PCR, and TCRdb's table has in-frame clones only and misses some. The table lists under 200,000 clones, about 85% of them singletons. Unmatched junction bases numbered 4, after V lost 1 base and J lost 2 bases. Germline V CDR1 and CDR2: SGHVS, FNYEAQ. This CDR3 comprises 17 residues. The chain links TRBV7-6 to TRBJ2-3; 12 nucleotides align to TRBD2. The sample was peripheral blood. This TCR came from a woman aged 50 to 65 with COVID-19, enrolled during active disease. CDR3 sequence (DNA): TGTGCCAGCAGCTTAGGTCTAGCGGGGGGGAACACAGATACGCAGTATTTT. Protein: CASSLGLAGGNTDTQYF. The full variable domain, its missing parts supplied by reference TRBV7-6 and TRBJ2-3, is GAGVSQSPRYKVTKRGQDVALRCDPISGHVSLYWYRQALGQGPEFLTYFNYEAQQDKSGLPNDRFSAERPEGSISTLTIQRTEQRDSAMYRCASSLGLAGGNTDTQYFGPGTRLTVL.